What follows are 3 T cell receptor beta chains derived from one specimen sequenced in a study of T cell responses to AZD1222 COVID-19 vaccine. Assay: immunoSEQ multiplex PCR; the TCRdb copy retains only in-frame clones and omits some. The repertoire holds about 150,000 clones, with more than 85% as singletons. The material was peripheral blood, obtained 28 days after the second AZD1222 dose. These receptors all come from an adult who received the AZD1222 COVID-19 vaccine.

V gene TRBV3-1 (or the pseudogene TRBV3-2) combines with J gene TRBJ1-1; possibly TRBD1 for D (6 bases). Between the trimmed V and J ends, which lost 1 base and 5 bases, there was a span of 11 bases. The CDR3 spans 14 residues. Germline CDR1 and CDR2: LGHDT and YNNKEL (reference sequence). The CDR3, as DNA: TGTGCCAGCAGCCAAGCTACAGGGTGGACTGAAGCTTTCTTT. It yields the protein CASSQATGWTEAFF.

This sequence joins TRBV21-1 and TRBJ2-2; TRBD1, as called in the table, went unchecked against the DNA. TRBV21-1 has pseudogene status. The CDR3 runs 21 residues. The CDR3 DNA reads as TGTGCCAGCAGCAATTGGGCGAAAAGACAGCTGACCCGGCTGAACACCGGGGAGCTGTTTTTT. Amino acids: CASSNWAKRQLTRLNTGELFF.

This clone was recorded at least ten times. The CDR3 DNA follows: TGTGCCAGCAGCTTAGGTGGGGGACTAGCGGGTACGGCCTACGAGCAGTACTTC. Encoded protein: CASSLGGGLAGTAYEQYF. This rearrangement joins TRBV7-2 to TRBJ2-7, with 12 bases lining up with TRBD2. The length of the CDR3 is 18 residues. The germline V gene has CDR1 SGHTA and CDR2 FQGNSA. Germline trimming cut 1 base from V and 2 bases from J; bases unmatched to any gene: 9.